This T cell receptor (beta chain) was obtained from a study of human T cells and chemical hapten exposure. This sample's time point: patch test 2, 6 weeks after DPC sensitization. Treatment noted: therapeutic diphenylcyclopropenone sensitization with weekly scalp DPC. Via MiXCR, TCRdb re-called the RACE reads, giving one row per CDR3 protein. The sample records approximately 90,000 distinct CDR3 sequences, approximately 10% being singletons. This clonotype was observed at least ten times. CDR1 and CDR2 from the germline V gene are PRHDT and FYEKMQ (reference sequence). J lost 4 bases, V lost 6 bases, and 12 bases had no gene match. The CDR3 contains 17 residues.

The source material was whole blood, sampled in connection with sensitization to the hapten diphenylcyclopropenone (DPC). The TCR comes from a man aged 35 to 55 with alopecia areata. Some clones in this sample may be carry-over from other donors' samples. The V call is TRBV13, the J call TRBJ2-5; 12 bases line up with TRBD1. This chain's CDR3 is CASSTSTGTGGRETQYF. The CDR3 DNA follows: TGTGCCAGCAGTACATCAACCGGGACAGGGGGCAGAGAGACCCAGTACTTC.